These 22 T cell receptor beta chains came from one sample sequenced in a study of blood T cell repertoires in COVID-19. TCRdb's copy holds only in-frame clones and misses some; the assay was immunoSEQ multiplex PCR. The sample consists of about 370,000 clones, 90% of them appearing once. The source material was peripheral blood. The receptors derive from a man between 18 and 29 years old with active or convalescent COVID-19.

The chain couples TRBV6-1 to TRBJ2-7; the match to TRBD2 covers 7 bases. Germline V gene sequence: CDR1 MNHNS, CDR2 SASEGT. The CDR3 is 15 residues long. V shed 2 bases, J shed 0 bases, and the junction held 4 bases outside the gene matches. CDR3 nucleotides: TGTGCCAGCAGTGAAAGGGGAGGGCCCTCCTACGAGCAGTACTTC. It is translated as CASSERGGPSYEQYF.

A single count supports this clone. The chain recombines TRBV12-3 or TRBV12-4 with TRBJ2-1; TRBD2 matches at 8 bases. The CDR3 totals 13 residues. J was trimmed by 10 bases and V by 3 bases; bases with no gene match: 5. The CDR3 reads CASSFGREEEQFF. In nucleotides, the CDR3 is TGTGCCAGCAGTTTTGGGCGGGAGGAAGAGCAGTTCTTC.

J is TRBJ1-6 and V is TRBV27; D is unresolved. The CDR3 sequence is 14 residues long. Germline assignment: CDR1 MNHEY and CDR2 SMNVEV (reference sequence). V was pared by 5 bases and J by 9 bases, with 14 bases between. This CDR3 reads CASSRNSGVSPLHF. CDR3 coding DNA: TGTGCCAGCAGTCGAAACTCCGGGGTTTCACCCCTCCACTTT.

The chain employs TRBV6-2 or TRBV6-3 and TRBJ2-1, with a weak D call TRBD1 (5 bases). The germline V gene encodes CDR1 MNHEY and CDR2 SVGEGT. V lost 0 bases and J 7 bases, leaving 22 bases between the germline ends. The CDR3 extends over 18 amino acids. The DNA of the CDR3 is TGTGCCAGCAGTTACTCCGCGACAGAAAACTACCCGTGGAATGAGCAGTTCTTC. It encodes CASSYSATENYPWNEQFF.

Of note for this clone: At the DNA level, this CDR3 is encoded by other sequences in the same sample as well. The chain combines TRBV4-3 with TRBJ1-4; D remains unclear. V was cut by 0 bases and J by 0 bases, with 8 bases left in between. The CDR3 sequence is 16 residues long. Per the germline V gene, CDR1 is LGHNA and CDR2 is YSLEER. For the CDR3, the DNA is TGCGCCAGCAGCCAAGATCGGAGTGCAACTAATGAAAAACTGTTTTTT. Translated, it gives CASSQDRSATNEKLFF.

The chain employs TRBV7-9 and TRBJ2-7, with D unclear. Germline V gene data show CDR1 as SEHNR and CDR2 as FQNEAQ (reference sequence). This CDR3 spans 12 amino acids. Trimming stripped 4 bases from V and 3 bases from J, with 7 bases between. CDR3 loop: CASSSQNYEQYF. The CDR3 DNA reads TGTGCCAGCAGCTCACAGAACTACGAGCAGTACTTC.

This clone was seen only a few times. The chain couples TRBV19 to TRBJ1-5, with a tentative D call TRBD1 (6 bases). Trimming left V 5 bases short and J 5 bases short, with 13 bases between. CDR3 size: 14 residues. From germline, CDR1 is LNHDA and CDR2 SQIVND (reference sequence). DNA of the CDR3: TGTGCCAGTAGTGCAAACGCAGGGGATCAGCCCCAGCATTTT. Amino acid sequence: CASSANAGDQPQHF.

The chain combines TRBV7-2 with TRBJ1-1, with D possibly being TRBD1 (6 bases). The CDR3 spans 15 residues. The germline V and J ends were trimmed by 5 bases and 10 bases, with 23 bases remaining between them. CDR1 SGHTA and CDR2 FQGNSA come from the germline V gene. The CDR3 DNA follows: TGTGCCAGCAGCCCTGACCGGGACAACCTTGGTGGAGCTTTCTTT. Translated: CASSPDRDNLGGAFF.

The chain joins TRBV5-1 to TRBJ1-2, with D possibly TRBD1 on 5 matching bases. This CDR3 region has 14 residues. From germline, CDR1 is SGHRS and CDR2 YFSETQ. The germline V and J ends were trimmed by 4 bases and 4 bases, with 14 bases remaining between them. CDR3 sequence reads: CASSQLARVYGYTF. In nucleotides, the CDR3 is TGCGCCAGCAGCCAACTCGCCAGGGTCTATGGCTACACCTTC.

The chain combines TRBV18 with TRBJ2-2; the match to TRBD1 covers 10 bases. Per the germline V gene, CDR1 is KGHSH and CDR2 is LQKENI. CDR3 size: 14 residues. The V and J ends lost 3 bases and 7 bases, in that order; junction bases with no gene match: 2. The CDR3 bases are TGTGCCAGCTCACCGGGACAGGGGTTCGGGGAGCTGTTTTTT. It yields the protein CASSPGQGFGELFF.

The CDR3 is CASSPISVRVYTEAFF. CDR3 in DNA: TGTGCCAGCAGCCCGATTAGTGTTCGGGTTTACACTGAAGCTTTCTTT. The chain joins TRBV14 to TRBJ1-1; D remains unclear. The CDR3 totals 16 residues. Trimming removed 4 bases at V and 3 bases at J, with 18 bases between. Germline V gives CDR1 SGHDN, CDR2 FVKESK.

The chain joins TRBV20-1 to TRBJ2-3; 9 bases line up with TRBD2. This CDR3 contains 19 residues. V lost 3 bases and J lost 2; bases outside the gene matches: 18. Germline assignment: CDR1 DFQATT and CDR2 SNEGSKA (reference sequence). The CDR3 DNA sequence: TGCAGTGCTAGTAGGGCGAGAGCGGGGGGATCCCCCCTCACAGATACGCAGTATTTT. Its translation: CSASRARAGGSPLTDTQYF.

The gene calls are TRBV7-3 and TRBJ2-5, with D possibly matching TRBD1 (5 bases). V was shortened by 6 bases and J by 2 bases, with 13 bases between the two germline ends. This CDR3 has 14 residues. Germline-derived CDR1 and CDR2 are SGHTA and FQGTGA. The CDR3 spells CASSPGWGQETQYF. The CDR3 coding sequence is TGTGCCAGCAGTCCAGGGTGGGGTCAAGAGACCCAGTACTTC.

This clone was recorded only once. The rearrangement uses TRBV7-9 and TRBJ2-5; maybe TRBD2 (5 bases). Trimming took off 5 bases at V and 5 bases at J, with 12 bases between the two ends. Germline V CDR1 and CDR2: SEHNR, FQNEAQ (reference sequence). The CDR3 runs 13 residues. CDR3 in DNA: TGTGCCAGCAGCCTCCTACTAGGGGAGACCCAGTACTTC. Translated, it gives CASSLLLGETQYF.

Only one count was recorded for this clone. The chain joins TRBV7-7 to TRBJ2-2; TRBD2 matches at 7 bases. CDR3 length: 16 amino acids. Looked up from germline, CDR1 is SSHAT and CDR2 is FNYEAQ (reference sequence). Trimming removed 4 bases from V and 4 bases from J; junction bases left unmatched: 9. The CDR3 loop reads CASSSGTTPSTGELFF. In DNA form, the CDR3 reads TGTGCCAGCAGCTCCGGGACTACGCCCTCCACCGGGGAGCTGTTTTTT.

The CDR3 protein is CASSGTLTIRGGTEAFF. CDR3 nucleotide sequence: TGTGCCAGCAGCGGGACGCTGACGATCCGAGGGGGCACTGAAGCTTTCTTT. This rearrangement joins TRBV6-2 or TRBV6-3 to TRBJ1-1, with D possibly being TRBD1 (6 bases). CDR1 MNHEY and CDR2 SVGEGT come from the germline V gene. CDR3 size: 17 residues. Deletions cut 6 bases from V and 4 bases from J, with 24 bases between.

This sequence joins TRBV18 and TRBJ2-7; 9 bases line up with TRBD1. The V gene's germline CDR1 is KGHSH and CDR2 LQKENI. CDR3 size: 14 residues. V lost 6 bases and J lost 6; bases outside the gene matches: 9. The chain's CDR3 is CASSSGTGYFEQYF. The CDR3 DNA sequence: TGTGCCAGCTCCTCCGGGACAGGGTATTTCGAGCAGTACTTC.

The chain recombines TRBV1 with TRBJ1-5; TRBD1, the table's D call, lacks a check against the DNA. TRBV1 is recorded as a pseudogene. The CDR3 covers 18 residues. This CDR3 reads CTSRPTGQGYYSNQPQHF. The CDR3 nucleotides read TGCACCAGCAGGCCAACGGGACAGGGATATTATAGCAATCAGCCCCAGCATTTT.

The CDR3 sequence: CASSLAASGGSHSPLHF. CDR3 nucleotides: TGCGCCAGCAGCTTGGCCGCATCAGGGGGTTCACATTCACCCCTCCACTTT. The J gene is TRBJ1-6, the V gene TRBV5-1, with 7 bases aligning to TRBD1. The junction had 11 bases not matched to a gene; V was cut back by 0 bases and J by 8 bases. This CDR3 spans 17 amino acids. Looked up from germline, CDR1 is SGHRS and CDR2 is YFSETQ. The whole variable domain, filled in from reference TRBV5-1 and TRBJ1-6, reads KAGVTQTPRYLIKTRGQQVTLSCSPISGHRSVSWYQQTPGQGLQFLFEYFSETQRNKGNFPGRFSGRQFSNSRSEMNVSTLELGDSALYLCASSLAASGGSHSPLHFGNGTRLTVT.

This sequence joins TRBV7-2 and TRBJ2-7, with 7 bases lining up with TRBD2. The J segment lost 5 bases and the V segment lost 1 base, leaving 5 bases of the junction unmatched. Germline V gene lookup returns CDR1 SGHTA and CDR2 FQGNSA. This CDR3 contains 14 residues. CDR3 in DNA: TGTGCCAGCAGCTTAGTGGGACTAAGTCACGAGCAGTACTTC. Residues: CASSLVGLSHEQYF.

DNA of the CDR3: TGTGCCAGCAGAGACAGGGTCAGAAATGAAAAACTGTTTTTT. Translated, it gives CASRDRVRNEKLFF. This sequence joins TRBV28 and TRBJ1-4, with 7 bases identical to TRBD1. Germline-derived CDR1 and CDR2 are MDHEN and SYDVKM. This CDR3 has 14 residues. With V trimmed by 6 bases and J by 5 bases, 6 bases remained unmatched.

The chain is built from TRBV10-3 and TRBJ1-2; 12 nucleotides align to TRBD1. With V trimmed by 5 bases and J by 7 bases, 5 bases remained unmatched. CDR1 is ENHRY, CDR2 SYGVKD, per germline. This CDR3 region has 14 residues. The CDR3 DNA follows: TGTGCCATCAGTACCGGGACAGGGGGCCCTGGCTACACCTTC. The encoded protein is CAISTGTGGPGYTF.